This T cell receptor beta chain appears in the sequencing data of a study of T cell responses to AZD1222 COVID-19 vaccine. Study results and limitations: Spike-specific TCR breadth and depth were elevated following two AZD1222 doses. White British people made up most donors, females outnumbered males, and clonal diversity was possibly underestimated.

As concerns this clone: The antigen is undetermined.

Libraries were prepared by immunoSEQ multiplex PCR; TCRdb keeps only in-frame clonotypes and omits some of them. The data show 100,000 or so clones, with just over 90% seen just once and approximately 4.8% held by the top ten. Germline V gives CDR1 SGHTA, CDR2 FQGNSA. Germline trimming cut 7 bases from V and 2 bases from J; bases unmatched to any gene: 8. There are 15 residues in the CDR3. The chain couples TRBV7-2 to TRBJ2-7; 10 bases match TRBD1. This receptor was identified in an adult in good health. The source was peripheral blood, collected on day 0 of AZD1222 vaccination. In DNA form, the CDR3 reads TGTGCCAGCAAATTTACCGGGACAGGGGCCTACGAGCAGTACTTC. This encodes CASKFTGTGAYEQYF.